These T cell receptor beta chains were read from a single sample in a study of read filtering for tumor transcriptome and immune sequencing. TCRdb re-called the reads with MiXCR, one entry per CDR3 protein. The table lists about 57,000 distinct CDR3 sequences, about 14% of them singletons, with about 42% in the top ten. Sequencing used a population of CD138-negative cells sorted from bone marrow. Receptors were obtained from a donor aged 40 or older with multiple myeloma. CDR3s include the opening cysteine and the closing phenylalanine or tryptophan. D genes are given only for firm matches. Clone size is shown for a subset of rows, as once, few, many or a class of expanded clone.

cdr3_length: 15
d_call: NA
v_call: TRBV3-1
j_call: TRBJ2-1
clone_size: many
cdr3_nt: TGTGCCAGCAGCCAAAGGGCCCTAGCAACCGGTGAGCAGTTCTTC
cdr3_aa: CASSQRALATGEQFF

cdr3_length: 14
d_call: NA
v_call: TRBV19
j_call: TRBJ2-1
clone_size: few
cdr3_nt: TGTGCCAGTAGTCTTCAAACTAGCTGGTATGAGCAGTTCTTC
cdr3_aa: CASSLQTSWYEQFF

cdr3_length: 15
d_call: NA
v_call: TRBV11-2
j_call: TRBJ2-5
clone_size: few
cdr3_nt: TGTGCCAGCAGCTTAGTCTTACACCCCCAAGAGACCCAGTACTTC
cdr3_aa: CASSLVLHPQETQYF

cdr3_length: 18
d_call: TRBD1
v_call: TRBV2
j_call: TRBJ2-1
clone_size: many
cdr3_nt: TGTGCCAGCAGTAAATCCGGGACAGGGGGCTTATCGAGCAATGAGCAGTTCTTC
cdr3_aa: CASSKSGTGGLSSNEQFF

cdr3_length: 12
d_call: NA
v_call: TRBV3-1
j_call: TRBJ2-1
clone_size: few
cdr3_nt: TGTGCCAGCAGCCAAGTCGGGGGCGAGCAGTTCTTC
cdr3_aa: CASSQVGGEQFF

cdr3_length: 16
d_call: TRBD2
v_call: TRBV18
j_call: TRBJ2-1
clone_size: many
cdr3_nt: TGTGCCAGCTCACCGGTGAGGGGAGCGGGATACAATGAGCAGTTCTTC
cdr3_aa: CASSPVRGAGYNEQFF

cdr3_length: 17
d_call: TRBD2
v_call: TRBV7-6
j_call: TRBJ2-2
clone_size: many
cdr3_nt: TGTGCCAGCAGCTTAGACCCTAGCGGGGCGAACACCGGGGAGCTGTTTTTT
cdr3_aa: CASSLDPSGANTGELFF

cdr3_length: 16
d_call: NA
v_call: TRBV5-1
j_call: TRBJ2-6
clone_size: NA
cdr3_nt: TGCGCCAGCAGCTCCGGGTCTGGCTCTGGGGCCAACGTCCTGACTTTC
cdr3_aa: CASSSGSGSGANVLTF

cdr3_length: 13
d_call: NA
v_call: TRBV7-2
j_call: TRBJ1-5
clone_size: many
cdr3_nt: TGTGCCAGCAGCTCCCAGGAAAATCAGCCCCAGCATTTT
cdr3_aa: CASSSQENQPQHF

cdr3_length: 12
d_call: TRBD1
v_call: TRBV20-1
j_call: TRBJ1-5
clone_size: many
cdr3_nt: TGCAGTGGGACAGGTCCTAATCAGCCCCAGCATTTT
cdr3_aa: CSGTGPNQPQHF

cdr3_length: 16
d_call: TRBD2
v_call: TRBV6-5
j_call: TRBJ2-7
clone_size: many
cdr3_nt: TGTGCCAGCAGGGGGGGTTTTGGCGGGAGACCCTACGAGCAGTACTTC
cdr3_aa: CASRGGFGGRPYEQYF

cdr3_length: 14
d_call: NA
v_call: TRBV29-1
j_call: TRBJ2-2
clone_size: many
cdr3_nt: TGCAGCGTTGAAGACGGACAGAACACCGGGGAGCTGTTTTTT
cdr3_aa: CSVEDGQNTGELFF

cdr3_length: 15
d_call: TRBD1
v_call: TRBV6-5
j_call: TRBJ2-1
clone_size: many
cdr3_nt: TGTGCCAGCAGACAGGGACAGCCGGTCTACAATGAGCAGTTCTTC
cdr3_aa: CASRQGQPVYNEQFF

cdr3_length: 14
d_call: TRBD2
v_call: TRBV5-1
j_call: TRBJ2-2
clone_size: many
cdr3_nt: TGCGCCAGCCTGGGCGCTAGCGGGACCGGGGAGCTGTTTTTT
cdr3_aa: CASLGASGTGELFF

cdr3_length: 12
d_call: NA
v_call: TRBV4-1
j_call: TRBJ1-5
clone_size: many
cdr3_nt: TGCGCCAGCAGCCAAGGATGGGGGCCCCAGCATTTT
cdr3_aa: CASSQGWGPQHF

cdr3_length: 14
d_call: NA
v_call: TRBV29-1
j_call: TRBJ2-5
clone_size: many
cdr3_nt: TGCAGCGTCTTCCTTCTGGGTTACCAAGAGACCCAGTACTTC
cdr3_aa: CSVFLLGYQETQYF

cdr3_length: 18
d_call: TRBD2
v_call: TRBV11-2
j_call: TRBJ2-1
clone_size: many
cdr3_nt: TGTGCCAGCAGCTTAGATACCCTAGCGGGAGCCGCCTACAATGAGCAGTTCTTC
cdr3_aa: CASSLDTLAGAAYNEQFF

cdr3_length: 14
d_call: NA
v_call: TRBV5-1
j_call: TRBJ2-1
clone_size: few
cdr3_nt: TGCGCCAGCAGCTTGGACCACCTAGTTAATGAGCAGTTCTTC
cdr3_aa: CASSLDHLVNEQFF

cdr3_length: 12
d_call: NA
v_call: TRBV27
j_call: TRBJ2-3
clone_size: many
cdr3_nt: TGTGCCAGCAGTTTATCAGCCGATACGCAGTATTTT
cdr3_aa: CASSLSADTQYF

cdr3_length: 17
d_call: TRBD2
v_call: TRBV6-6
j_call: TRBJ2-1
clone_size: many
cdr3_nt: TGTGCCAGCAGTTACTCGAGGACTAGCGGGTATTACAATGAGCAGTTCTTC
cdr3_aa: CASSYSRTSGYYNEQFF

cdr3_length: 13
d_call: NA
v_call: TRBV11-2
j_call: TRBJ1-1
clone_size: few
cdr3_nt: TGTGCCAGCAGCTTAGATTGGAACACTGAAGCTTTCTTT
cdr3_aa: CASSLDWNTEAFF

cdr3_length: 13
d_call: NA
v_call: TRBV29-1
j_call: TRBJ2-5
clone_size: NA
cdr3_nt: TGCAGCGCTGAAGTGGCGCCGGGAGAGACCCAGTACTTC
cdr3_aa: CSAEVAPGETQYF

cdr3_length: 16
d_call: TRBD1
v_call: TRBV3-1
j_call: TRBJ2-3
clone_size: NA
cdr3_nt: TGTGCCAGCAGCCCTTTTGGACAGGGAAACACAGATACGCAGTATTTT
cdr3_aa: CASSPFGQGNTDTQYF

cdr3_length: 16
d_call: TRBD2
v_call: TRBV6-1
j_call: TRBJ2-1
clone_size: many
cdr3_nt: TGTGCCAGCACTCAAAAAGGGACTAGCTTTCGGAATGAGCAGTTCTTC
cdr3_aa: CASTQKGTSFRNEQFF

cdr3_length: 15
d_call: TRBD2
v_call: TRBV7-8
j_call: TRBJ2-1
clone_size: many
cdr3_nt: TGTGCCAGCAGCGCTGGGACTAGCGGGAGGTTTTGGCAGTTCTTC
cdr3_aa: CASSAGTSGRFWQFF

cdr3_length: 13
d_call: TRBD1
v_call: TRBV30
j_call: TRBJ1-2
clone_size: NA
cdr3_nt: TGTGCCTGGAGCGGGACAGGGAGCGATGGCTACACCTTC
cdr3_aa: CAWSGTGSDGYTF

cdr3_length: 12
d_call: NA
v_call: TRBV29-1
j_call: TRBJ2-5
clone_size: many
cdr3_nt: TGCAGCGCTAGCAGGGTTGTGGAGACCCAGTACTTC
cdr3_aa: CSASRVVETQYF

cdr3_length: 16
d_call: NA
v_call: TRBV19
j_call: TRBJ1-5
clone_size: NA
cdr3_nt: TGTGCCAGTAGTAACCCCCCCGGGTATGACAATCAGCCCCAGCATTTT
cdr3_aa: CASSNPPGYDNQPQHF

cdr3_length: 15
d_call: NA
v_call: TRBV9
j_call: TRBJ2-7
clone_size: NA
cdr3_nt: TGTGCCAGCGGCGTAGACCCGGACACATCCTACGAGCAGTACTTC
cdr3_aa: CASGVDPDTSYEQYF

cdr3_length: 15
d_call: NA
v_call: TRBV20-1
j_call: TRBJ2-5
clone_size: many
cdr3_nt: TGCAGTGCTAGTCCCCCATTGGGGAGGCTAGAGACCCAGTACTTC
cdr3_aa: CSASPPLGRLETQYF

cdr3_length: 16
d_call: TRBD1
v_call: TRBV27
j_call: TRBJ1-1
clone_size: many
cdr3_nt: TGTGCCAGCAGTGACCCGAGAACAGGGGTGGGCACTGAAGCTTTCTTT
cdr3_aa: CASSDPRTGVGTEAFF

cdr3_length: 15
d_call: NA
v_call: TRBV18
j_call: TRBJ2-4
clone_size: NA
cdr3_nt: TGTGCCAGCTCACCACCCGGGACAGCGGGAAACATTCAGTACTTC
cdr3_aa: CASSPPGTAGNIQYF

cdr3_length: 16
d_call: NA
v_call: TRBV6-2/TRBV6-3
j_call: TRBJ2-3
clone_size: NA
cdr3_nt: TGTGCCAGCAGTTACGGACGTTGGGGGGACACAGATACGCAGTATTTT
cdr3_aa: CASSYGRWGDTDTQYF

cdr3_length: 11
d_call: TRBD1
v_call: TRBV20-1
j_call: TRBJ2-5
clone_size: many
cdr3_nt: TGCAGTGCCCGACAGGGATGGACCCAGTACTTC
cdr3_aa: CSARQGWTQYF

cdr3_length: 16
d_call: TRBD1
v_call: TRBV12-3/TRBV12-4
j_call: TRBJ1-4
clone_size: many
cdr3_nt: TGTGCCAGCAGTTTGGGACAGGGGAACTTTGGTGAAAAACTGTTTTTT
cdr3_aa: CASSLGQGNFGEKLFF